Presented here are 27 T cell receptor beta chains from one specimen sequenced in a study of tumor-infiltrating lymphocytes in primary liver carcinoma. cDNA specific to TCR beta was made from 500 ng of total RNA, with a constant-region primer employed for priming. Employing slightly modified ARM-PCR, three nested multiplex PCR rounds were run, and these gave rise to the TCR beta libraries. Both of the initial two PCR rounds ran for 10 cycles and employed TRBV1-TRBV30 forward primers alongside a C-beta reverse primer. A single record per CDR3 protein comes from TCRdb applying MiXCR to the multiplex PCR reads. Of some 180,000 distinct CDR3 sequences detected, over 45% appear once; the ten largest clones hold around 74%. Researchers drew blood RNA from unsorted whole blood and extracted germline DNA as well. Sequenced input: peripheral blood. These receptors were collected from a man between 35 and 55 years old with primary liver carcinoma and hepatitis B virus infection.

Details on this clonotype: One junction end disagrees with the germline gene, perhaps due to a read error. V gene TRBV28 combines with J gene TRBJ2-7; D is perhaps TRBD1 or TRBD2 (5 bases each). Per germline, CDR1 MDHEN and CDR2 SYDVKM. The CDR3 is made up of 14 amino acids. Written as DNA, the CDR3 is TGTACCAGCAGTCCTCCGGGGCCAACTGACGAGCAGTACTTC. Translated: CTSSPPGPTDEQYF.

A note on this clonotype: One junction end disagrees with the germline gene, perhaps due to a read error. The chain links TRBV5-4 to TRBJ1-2; 8 bases fit TRBD1. Germline V lookup: CDR1 SGHNT, CDR2 YYREEE (reference sequence). The CDR3 has 14 amino acids. The CDR3 bases are TGTGCCAGCAGCTCTGGACAGGGAAACCATGGCTGCACCTTC. Translated: CASSSGQGNHGCTF.

About this clonotype: A much larger clonotype is one base distant, so this may be a read error. The chain carries TRBV29-1 and TRBJ2-2, with D possibly TRBD1 on 5 matching bases. Germline values: CDR1 SQVTM, CDR2 ANQGSEA. There are 14 residues in the CDR3. CDR3: CIVPGSSNTGELFF. The CDR3 DNA sequence: TGCATCGTTCCAGGGTCTTCGAACACCGGGGAGCTGTTTTTT.

Of note for this clonotype: At one boundary the junction diverges from the germline segment, which might be a read error. This chain joins TRBV5-4 and TRBJ2-2; D possibly corresponds to TRBD2 (5 bases). Germline V lookup: CDR1 SGHNT, CDR2 YYREEE (reference sequence). The CDR3 has 13 amino acids. CDR3: CASGTGNIGELFF. The CDR3 DNA follows: TGTGCCAGCGGTACGGGGAACATCGGGGAGCTGTTTTTT. Full variable domain (remainder filled in from reference TRBV5-4 and TRBJ2-2): ETGVTQSPTHLIKTRGQQVTLRCSSQSGHNTVSWYQQALGQGPQFIFQYYREEENGRGNFPPRFSGLQFPNYSSELNVNALELDDSALYLCASGTGNIGELFFGEGSRLTVL.

The rearrangement links TRBV12-3 or TRBV12-4 to TRBJ2-7, with D perhaps TRBD1 (6 bases). V was shortened by 6 bases and J by 3 bases, with 12 bases between the two germline ends. This CDR3 has 13 amino acids. The CDR3, as DNA: TGTGCCAGCAGCACGACAGGAGTCTACGAGCAGTACTTC. Its protein is CASSTTGVYEQYF.

A remark on this clonotype: A much larger clone is a single base away; this may be a read error. This chain links TRBV13 with TRBJ2-1; perhaps TRBD1 as D (6 bases). The germline CDR1 and CDR2 sequences are PRHDT and FYEKMQ (reference sequence). The CDR3 is 14 residues long. For the CDR3, the DNA is TGTGCCAGCAGCTCCGGGACACCGGACAATGAGCGGTTCTTC. Residues: CASSSGTPDNERFF.

On this clonotype: No conserved phenylalanine or tryptophan is present at the end of the CDR3, so a read error is the likely explanation. The chain employs TRBV11-2 and TRBJ2-7, with 7 positions matching TRBD1. The CDR3 runs to 15 residues. Germline CDR1 and CDR2: SGHAT and FQNNGV. V trimming: 1 base; J trimming: 4 bases; junction bases outside the gene matches: 7. CDR3 bases: TGTGCCAGCAGCTTAGGACAGGGCTCCTTTTACGAGCAGTACCTC. Its translation is CASSLGQGSFYEQYL.

In this sample, this clonotype turned up once. The chain combines TRBV5-6 with TRBJ2-4; a weak D match, TRBD1 (6 bases). Deletions cut 2 bases from V and 16 bases from J, with 16 bases between. The CDR3 consists of 12 residues. CDR1 and CDR2 (germline): SGHDT, YYEEEE. The CDR3 bases are TGTGCCAGCAGCTTCCGACAGGAGAACCTTTACTTC. This gives the protein CASSFRQENLYF.

As concerns this clonotype: At one end the junction does not follow the germline gene, possibly because of a read error. The chain carries TRBV11-2 and TRBJ2-3, with D perhaps TRBD2 (5 bases). The CDR3 consists of 10 residues. The germline V gene encodes CDR1 SGHAT and CDR2 FQNNGV. The CDR3 DNA follows: TGTACCAGCGGAGAAGATACGCAGTATTTT. Its translation is CTSGEDTQYF. Based on the CDR3 plus reference TRBV11-2 and TRBJ2-3, the full variable domain is EAGVAQSPRYKIIEKRQSVAFWCNPISGHATLYWYQQILGQGPKLLIQFQNNGVVDDSQLPKDRFSAERLKGVDSTLKIQPAKLEDSAVYLCTSGEDTQYFGPGTRLTVL.

As concerns this clonotype: A junction end diverges from the germline sequence, so it may reflect a read error. The chain recombines TRBV6-5 with TRBJ2-7; 13 nucleotides align to TRBD2. Germline CDR1 and CDR2: MNHEY and SVGAGI. This CDR3 is built from 15 residues. The CDR3 spells CVSSPTSGRSYEQYF. The CDR3 DNA follows: TGTGTCAGCAGCCCGACTAGCGGGAGGAGCTACGAGCAGTACTTC.

V and J are TRBV29-1 and TRBJ2-5; D is ambiguous. The CDR3 contains 13 residues. Trimming took 4 bases from V and 2 from J, leaving 11 bases between them. The germline gives CDR1 SQVTM, CDR2 ANQGSEA. The CDR3 nucleotides read TGCAGCGTTGGGGCCCAACAGCAAGAGACCCAGTACTTC. It yields the protein CSVGAQQQETQYF.

This clonotype came up once. The chain recombines TRBV6-5 with TRBJ2-7; D remains unclear. Trimming stripped 6 bases from V and 1 base from J, with 13 bases between. Germline values: CDR1 MNHEY, CDR2 SVGAGI. This CDR3 has 14 amino acids. DNA of the CDR3: TGTGCCAGCAGCGACGTCCCGTATTCCTACGAGCAGTACTTC. It is translated as CASSDVPYSYEQYF.

On this clonotype: The germline gene is not matched at one end of the junction; a read error may be the cause. V and J are TRBV11-1 and TRBJ2-7; D possibly corresponds to TRBD2 (6 bases). The CDR3 extends over 15 amino acids. In germline, CDR1 is SGHAT, CDR2 FQDESV (reference sequence). CDR3 loop: CASILGRRAGDSKYF. The CDR3, as DNA: TGTGCCAGCATCTTAGGGCGGAGAGCCGGGGACTCGAAGTACTTC.

Remarks on this clonotype: A junction end diverges from the germline sequence, so it may reflect a read error. The chain carries TRBV4-1 and TRBJ2-3; the D gene is possibly TRBD2 (5 bases). This CDR3 comprises 13 residues. Germline V CDR1 and CDR2: MGHRA, YSYEKL. This chain's CDR3 is CTSSQRAADTQYF. The DNA for the CDR3 is TGCACCAGCAGCCAAAGAGCGGCAGATACGCAGTATTTT.

Of note for this clonotype: The junction departs from germline at one end; a sequencing error may be responsible. V usage is TRBV11-2 and J usage is TRBJ2-1; D may be TRBD2 (5 bases). The CDR3 loop spans 14 amino acids. Germline values: CDR1 SGHAT, CDR2 FQNNGV. The CDR3 bases are TGTGCCAGCAGCTTAGATTCCCAGCGGTCCGAGCAGCTCTTC. This gives the protein CASSLDSQRSEQLF.

In regard to this clonotype: The junction and the germline gene differ at one end; a read error may be behind it. This rearrangement joins TRBV13 to TRBJ1-6; TRBD1 matches 9 bases. The germline V gene has CDR1 PRHDT and CDR2 FYEKMQ (reference sequence). This CDR3 has 14 amino acids. The CDR3 DNA reads as TGTACCAGCAGCCTTACAGGGGGCAGATCACCCCTCCACTTT. This codes for CTSSLTGGRSPLHF. The full variable domain, completed using reference TRBV13 and TRBJ1-6, is AAGVIQSPRHLIKEKRETATLKCYPIPRHDTVYWYQQGPGQDPQFLISFYEKMQSDKGSIPDRFSAQQFSDYHSELNMSSLELGDSALYFCTSSLTGGRSPLHFGNGTRLTVT.

V is TRBV10-3 and J is TRBJ2-2, with 8 bases identical to TRBD2. The V gene end was trimmed by 7 bases and the J gene end by 3 bases; junction bases not matched to a gene: 7. CDR3 length: 15 residues. CDR1 and CDR2 (germline): ENHRY, SYGVKD. In DNA, the CDR3 is TGTGCCATCAAGAGGGGGACTAGAGACACCGGGGAGCTGTTTTTT. Its protein product is CAIKRGTRDTGELFF.

Concerning this clonotype itself: This may be a read error, as it is one base from a much larger clone. For the CDR3, the DNA is TGTGCCAGCAGCCAGGGTCGCTTCGAGCAGTACTTC. Translated, it gives CASSQGRFEQYF. This chain connects TRBV12-3 or TRBV12-4 to TRBJ2-7, with a possible D match to TRBD1 (5 bases). The CDR3 consists of 12 residues. The V and J ends lost 6 bases and 6 bases respectively, with 12 bases between them.

This clonotype was seen a few times. The chain joins TRBV4-1 to TRBJ1-1; D is uncertain. Trimming stripped 4 bases from V and 5 bases from J, with 11 bases between. CDR1 and CDR2 from the germline V gene are MGHRA and YSYEKL. CDR3 length: 13 amino acids. CDR3 in DNA: TGCGCCAGCAGCCGGGAGGATGGGACTGAAGCTTTCTTT. Amino acid sequence: CASSREDGTEAFF.

This clonotype was seen a few times. The V and J genes are TRBV12-3 or TRBV12-4 and TRBJ1-2; 8 bases match TRBD1. The CDR3 loop spans 15 amino acids. V gave up 2 bases and J gave up 8 bases; unmatched junction bases: 10. Here the CDR3 DNA reads TGTGCCAGCAGTTTAATAGCAGGGGGCTTGAGAGGCTACACCTTC. Its protein product is CASSLIAGGLRGYTF.

With respect to this clonotype: This is likely a read error, given that the CDR3 carries no conserved phenylalanine or tryptophan at its end. The chain uses TRBV11-2 and TRBJ2-1, with TRBD2 matching over 11 bases. Germline V gene data show CDR1 as SGHAT and CDR2 as FQNNGV. The CDR3 is 16 residues long. The CDR3 nucleotides read TGTGCCAACAGCTTAGTATGTGGGACTAGCGGCAATGAGCAGTTCTTA. Translating it yields CANSLVCGTSGNEQFL.

This clonotype is a singleton in its sample. Likely a read error: the CDR3 ends without its conserved phenylalanine or tryptophan. The limits of the CDR3 on the DNA are not certain, so only TCRdb's listed CDR3 is given. The chain recombines TRBV11-2 with TRBJ2-5. The germline V gene has CDR1 SGHAT and CDR2 FQNNGV. Counting both end residues, the CDR3 totals 12 amino acids. The CDR3 here is CASSLLGETQYS.

With respect to this clonotype: The junction differs from germline at one of its ends, possibly a read error. This chain joins TRBV6-6 and TRBJ2-7; 8 bases line up with TRBD1. This CDR3 comprises 15 residues. The germline CDR1 and CDR2 sequences are MNHNY and SVGAGI (reference sequence). The CDR3 DNA reads as TGTGCCAGCTGTGATGGACAGGGAACTCCCTACGAGCAGTATTTC. Residues: CASCDGQGTPYEQYF.

This chain links TRBV21-1 with TRBJ1-5; TRBD1 was called by the table and not checked on the DNA. TRBV21-1 represents a pseudogene. This CDR3 is built from 15 residues. This CDR3 is CATRRRRYSNQPQHF. In nucleotides, the CDR3 is TGTGCCACCCGGCGCAGGCGTTATAGCAATCAGCCCCAGCATTTT.

V gene TRBV10-3 combines with J gene TRBJ2-7; 7 bases are a match to TRBD1. Germline CDR1 reads ENHRY; CDR2 reads SYGVKD. The J segment lost 5 bases and the V segment lost 8 bases, leaving 3 bases of the junction unmatched. The CDR3 is 11 amino acids. The CDR3 reads CAIEGADEQYF. The CDR3 DNA sequence: TGTGCCATCGAGGGGGCTGACGAGCAGTACTTC.

The V gene is TRBV7-9, the J gene TRBJ2-7; possible D gene TRBD2, 6 bases. The V gene's germline CDR1 is SEHNR and CDR2 FQNEAQ (reference sequence). The length of the CDR3 is 14 residues. V lost 6 bases and J lost 6, with 18 bases in between. The CDR3 region has the DNA TGTGCCAGCAGGGGGTCTAGCGACGTCGGCGAGCAGTACTTC. This gives the protein CASRGSSDVGEQYF.

The chain combines TRBV7-9 with TRBJ2-3; possible D gene TRBD1, 5 bases. Germline CDR1 SEHNR, CDR2 FQNEAQ (reference sequence). The ends were cut back, 1 base at V and 6 bases at J, with 11 bases in the middle. This CDR3 comprises 14 residues. The CDR3 is CASSLGRGSDTQYF. Written as DNA, the CDR3 is TGTGCCAGCAGCTTAGGAAGGGGCTCGGATACGCAGTATTTT.